These T cell receptor beta chains were read from a single sample in a study of blood T cell repertoires in COVID-19. TCRdb keeps only in-frame clones here, not all; method: immunoSEQ multiplex PCR. The sample lists roughly 180,000 clones, approximately 82% occurring once. Sequenced: PBMCs or T cells enriched from blood (not recorded which). The receptors originated from a woman between 50 and 59 years old in a cohort exposed to, infected with or recovered from COVID-19 (not recorded which). Both conserved end residues are part of each CDR3. The D gene is left open where the match is weak. Clone size, where shown, is once, few, many, or a class for clones that have expanded.

J gene: TRBJ2-2; clone size: NA; V gene: TRBV10-3; D gene: NA; CDR3 protein: CAISLGQLNTGELFF; CDR3 DNA: TGTGCCATCAGCCTAGGACAGTTGAACACCGGGGAGCTGTTTTTT
J gene: TRBJ1-2; clone size: NA; V gene: TRBV3-1/TRBV3-2; D gene: TRBD1; CDR3 protein: CASSQATGGYGYTF; CDR3 DNA: TGTGCCAGCAGCCAAGCGACAGGGGGCTATGGCTACACCTTC
J gene: TRBJ1-2; clone size: NA; V gene: TRBV27; D gene: NA; CDR3 protein: CASTGIGGNYGYTF; CDR3 DNA: TGTGCCAGCACCGGGATCGGGGGAAACTATGGCTACACCTTC
J gene: TRBJ2-3; clone size: NA; V gene: TRBV11-2; D gene: NA; CDR3 protein: CASSHGGADTQYF; CDR3 DNA: TGTGCCAGCAGCCACGGCGGCGCAGATACGCAGTATTTT
J gene: TRBJ1-1; clone size: once; V gene: TRBV27; D gene: TRBD1; CDR3 protein: CASSPRGQGQKNTEAFF; CDR3 DNA: TGTGCCAGCAGTCCCCGCGGACAGGGGCAAAAGAACACTGAAGCTTTCTTT
J gene: TRBJ2-7; clone size: NA; V gene: TRBV2; D gene: TRBD2; CDR3 protein: CATRLASYEQYF; CDR3 DNA: TGTGCCACCCGACTAGCGTCCTACGAGCAGTACTTC
J gene: TRBJ1-6; clone size: NA; V gene: TRBV5-1; D gene: TRBD1; CDR3 protein: CASSVEAGGISPLHF; CDR3 DNA: TGCGCCAGCAGCGTGGAGGCAGGGGGTATTTCACCCCTCCACTTT
J gene: TRBJ1-6; clone size: NA; V gene: TRBV28; D gene: NA; CDR3 protein: CASGGPDSPLHF; CDR3 DNA: TGTGCCAGCGGGGGCCCTGATTCACCCCTCCACTTT
J gene: TRBJ1-5; clone size: NA; V gene: TRBV2; D gene: TRBD1; CDR3 protein: CASSGQGNQPQHF; CDR3 DNA: TGTGCCAGCAGTGGACAGGGGAATCAGCCCCAGCATTTT
J gene: TRBJ2-1; clone size: NA; V gene: TRBV3-1/TRBV3-2; D gene: NA; CDR3 protein: CASSPFTATQSSYNEQFF; CDR3 DNA: TGTGCCAGCAGTCCCTTTACAGCTACTCAGAGCTCCTACAATGAGCAGTTCTTC
J gene: TRBJ2-7; clone size: NA; V gene: TRBV18; D gene: TRBD1; CDR3 protein: CASSPGTGVYEQYF; CDR3 DNA: TGTGCCAGCTCACCCGGGACAGGGGTCTACGAGCAGTACTTC
J gene: TRBJ1-3; clone size: NA; V gene: TRBV5-1; D gene: TRBD1; CDR3 protein: CASSLETGAGNTIYF; CDR3 DNA: TGCGCCAGCAGCTTGGAAACAGGGGCTGGAAACACCATATATTTT
J gene: TRBJ2-7; clone size: NA; V gene: TRBV19; D gene: TRBD1; CDR3 protein: CASSMDRERYEQYF; CDR3 DNA: TGTGCCAGTAGTATGGACAGGGAACGATACGAGCAGTACTTC
J gene: TRBJ2-6; clone size: NA; V gene: TRBV7-2; D gene: TRBD2; CDR3 protein: CASSFGGSSPVLTF; CDR3 DNA: TGTGCCAGCAGCTTCGGCGGGAGTAGTCCCGTCCTGACTTTC
J gene: TRBJ1-1; clone size: NA; V gene: TRBV9; D gene: NA; CDR3 protein: CASSVGPPPTENTEAFF; CDR3 DNA: TGTGCCAGCAGCGTAGGACCCCCCCCGACAGAGAACACTGAAGCTTTCTTT
J gene: TRBJ2-7; clone size: NA; V gene: TRBV20-1; D gene: NA; CDR3 protein: CSASSGSPYEQYF; CDR3 DNA: TGCAGTGCTAGTTCCGGGAGTCCCTACGAGCAGTACTTC